One and the same sample provided the 20 T cell receptor beta chains below, sequenced in a study of OX40 agonist ivuxolimab in advanced cancers. The library relied on the immunoSEQ multiplex PCR assay. Not all clones reach the TCRdb copy of this immuneACCESS table, which keeps in-frame sequences only. Checked studies attribute under half of the gap to unresolved V genes and leave the rest unexplained. The sample yields 50,000 to 75,000 clones; 80% to 90% were counted once. The ten top clones hold approximately 0.4% of the sample. Sequenced material: CD4+ or CD8+ T cells sorted from blood, taken in a trial of the OX40 agonist ivuxolimab. These receptors were collected from an adult with an advanced solid tumor such as melanoma, head and neck, liver or kidney cancer.

A note on this clone: One end of the junction varies from germline; a read error may be responsible. The J gene is TRBJ1-4, the V gene TRBV30; TRBD1 might be the D (6 bases). CDR1 GTSNPN and CDR2 SVGIG come from the germline V gene (reference sequence). This CDR3 comprises 12 residues. CDR3 DNA sequence: TGTGCCGGGAGGGGGTCTAATGAAAAACTGTTTTTT. This sequence encodes CAGRGSNEKLFF.

The gene calls are TRBV7-2 and TRBJ2-2; D possibly corresponds to TRBD2 (5 bases). This CDR3 is built from 13 residues. Germline V gives CDR1 SGHTA, CDR2 FQGNSA. The germline V and J ends were trimmed by 6 bases and 6 bases, with 11 bases remaining between them. As DNA, the CDR3 is TGTGCCAGCAGACGACCGGGGTCCGGGGAGCTGTTTTTT. The encoded protein is CASRRPGSGELFF.

The rearrangement links TRBV7-2 to TRBJ2-5, with unresolved D. V lost 3 bases to trimming and J lost 1 base, with 6 bases between them. Germline CDR1 SGHTA, CDR2 FQGNSA. There are 13 residues in the CDR3. CDR3 residues: CASSLHIQETQYF. The CDR3 coding sequence is TGTGCCAGCAGCTTGCACATCCAAGAGACCCAGTACTTC.

The V and J genes are TRBV27 and TRBJ1-1; possibly TRBD1 for D (6 bases). CDR1 MNHEY and CDR2 SMNVEV come from the germline V gene (reference sequence). Trimming pared 3 bases from V and 4 bases from J, leaving 18 bases between. CDR3 size: 16 residues. This CDR3 reads CASSFRIIQGGTEAFF. Written as DNA, the CDR3 is TGTGCCAGCAGTTTCCGGATAATACAGGGCGGCACTGAAGCTTTCTTT.

V and J are TRBV30 and TRBJ1-4; perhaps TRBD1 as D (6 bases). CDR3 length equals 15 residues. Germline lookup yields CDR1 GTSNPN and CDR2 SVGIG (reference sequence). V was shortened by 3 bases and J by 2 bases, with 13 bases between the two germline ends. The CDR3 loop reads CAWSPGGLTNEKLFF. CDR3 coding DNA: TGTGCCTGGAGCCCCGGGGGGCTGACTAATGAAAAACTGTTTTTT.

The chain joins TRBV28 to TRBJ2-7; 9 bases map to TRBD1. The CDR3 runs to 14 residues. V dropped 6 bases and J dropped 5; count of bases not matched to a gene: 8. CDR1 and CDR2 from the germline V gene are MDHEN and SYDVKM. The CDR3 coding sequence is TGTGCCAGCAGCACCGGGACAGGGTTGAACGAGCAGTACTTC. Translated, it gives CASSTGTGLNEQYF.

The genes are TRBV6-6 and TRBJ2-7, with 9 positions matching TRBD1. J gave up 7 bases and V 9 bases, and 10 bases lay outside the gene matches. CDR3 length: 13 amino acids. Germline values: CDR1 MNHNY, CDR2 SVGAGI (reference sequence). Here the CDR3 reads CASQDRGLREQYF. CDR3 bases: TGTGCCAGTCAGGACAGGGGTTTAAGGGAGCAGTACTTC.

The chain has TRBV28 and TRBJ2-5; 7 bases are shared with TRBD2. Per the germline V gene, CDR1 is MDHEN and CDR2 is SYDVKM. V was clipped by 4 bases and J by 7 bases; unmatched bases: 12. The CDR3 sequence is 15 residues long. The CDR3 sequence is CASSYSLAAGGTQYF. Here the CDR3 DNA reads TGTGCCAGCAGTTATTCTCTAGCGGCCGGGGGGACCCAGTACTTC.

The chain couples TRBV4-1 to TRBJ1-2, with 10 bases that match TRBD1. There are 14 residues in the CDR3. The V segment lost 4 bases and the J segment 7 bases; nucleotides outside the gene matches: 6. The germline CDR1 and CDR2 sequences are MGHRA and YSYEKL. CDR3 DNA sequence: TGCGCCAGCAGCCTCGGGACAGGGGTTGCTGGCTACACCTTC. Amino acid sequence: CASSLGTGVAGYTF.

This clone was seen a handful of times. V and J are TRBV5-1 and TRBJ1-1; 7 bases agree with TRBD1. Trimming cost V 4 bases and J 8 bases; bases outside gene matches: 2. Germline V gene lookup returns CDR1 SGHRS and CDR2 YFSETQ. CDR3 length: 11 amino acids. Written as DNA, the CDR3 is TGCGCCAGCAGCACACAGGGGGAAGCTTTCTTT. Translation: CASSTQGEAFF.

The chain links TRBV5-4 to TRBJ2-5; 8 positions agree with TRBD2. Looked up from germline, CDR1 is SGHNT and CDR2 is YYREEE (reference sequence). The CDR3 loop spans 13 amino acids. The V and J ends lost 4 bases and 2 bases, in that order; junction bases with no gene match: 1. CDR3 residues: CASSPGGQETQYF. The CDR3 region has the DNA TGTGCCAGCAGCCCGGGAGGGCAAGAGACCCAGTACTTC.

The V call is TRBV4-1, the J call TRBJ2-6; D uncertain. Germline V lookup: CDR1 MGHRA, CDR2 YSYEKL. Trimming cost V 2 bases and J 4 bases, with 9 bases left between them. The CDR3 extends over 15 amino acids. The CDR3 protein is CASSQRPAGANVLTF. The CDR3 nucleotides are TGCGCCAGCAGCCAAAGGCCCGCCGGGGCCAACGTCCTGACTTTC.

V is TRBV28 and J is TRBJ2-1, with 8 bases that match TRBD1. Losses at the gene ends were 2 bases for V and 13 bases for J; bases not matched to a gene: 7. Germline V lookup: CDR1 MDHEN, CDR2 SYDVKM. The CDR3 is 13 residues long. DNA for the CDR3: TGTGCCAGCAGTTTAAAGTTAGGGACAGGACAGTTCTTC. Translating gives CASSLKLGTGQFF.

This sequence joins TRBV19 and TRBJ2-7; 9 bases agree with TRBD2. The germline V gene encodes CDR1 LNHDA and CDR2 SQIVND (reference sequence). V gave up 4 bases and J gave up 3 bases; unmatched junction bases: 7. This CDR3 is built from 15 residues. CDR3: CASSTISGGGYEQYF. CDR3 DNA sequence: TGTGCCAGTAGTACCATTAGCGGGGGAGGCTACGAGCAGTACTTC.

This sequence joins TRBV19 and TRBJ1-1; no definite D call. Germline V gives CDR1 LNHDA, CDR2 SQIVND (reference sequence). The CDR3 is made up of 15 amino acids. Trimming took 6 bases from V and 4 from J, leaving 18 bases between them. The CDR3 is CASSQAPNSGTEAFF. As DNA, the CDR3 is TGTGCCAGTAGCCAAGCCCCCAATAGTGGCACTGAAGCTTTCTTT.

V gene TRBV5-4 combines with J gene TRBJ2-5; no definite D call. The germline gives CDR1 SGHNT, CDR2 YYREEE (reference sequence). The CDR3 is 13 amino acids. Trimming stripped 0 bases from V and 3 bases from J, with 6 bases between. CDR3 sequence reads: CASSLVAEETQYF. CDR3 nucleotide sequence: TGTGCCAGCAGCTTGGTGGCGGAAGAGACCCAGTACTTC. Using reference TRBV5-4 and TRBJ2-5 for the parts outside the CDR3, the full variable domain is ETGVTQSPTHLIKTRGQQVTLRCSSQSGHNTVSWYQQALGQGPQFIFQYYREEENGRGNFPPRFSGLQFPNYSSELNVNALELDDSALYLCASSLVAEETQYFGPGTRLLVL.

The chain recombines TRBV11-2 with TRBJ1-2; TRBD1 matches at 8 bases. V trimming: 5 bases; J trimming: 5 bases; junction bases outside the gene matches: 4. Germline assignment: CDR1 SGHAT and CDR2 FQNNGV. The CDR3 consists of 13 residues. The CDR3: CASSQDRAYGYTF. In DNA form, the CDR3 reads TGTGCCAGCAGCCAGGACAGGGCTTATGGCTACACCTTC.

In its sample, this clone was seen a few times. The CDR3 DNA follows: TGTGCCAGCAGCGCCGGGACAGCAATGAACACTGAAGCTTTCTTT. Translating gives CASSAGTAMNTEAFF. The chain has TRBV6-1 and TRBJ1-1, with 7 nucleotides matching TRBD1. V lost 6 bases and J lost 0; bases outside the gene matches: 7. The germline CDR1 and CDR2 sequences are MNHNS and SASEGT. The CDR3 contains 15 residues.

V and J are TRBV6-5 and TRBJ1-5, with 9 bases aligning to TRBD1. Germline assignment: CDR1 MNHEY and CDR2 SVGAGI. V shed 4 bases and J 4 bases; nucleotides not matched to a gene: 5. CDR3 length equals 15 residues. CDR3 DNA: TGTGCCAGCAGTTCCGGGACAGGGTTGAATCAGCCCCAGCATTTT. Residues: CASSSGTGLNQPQHF.

The CDR3 region has the DNA TGTGCCAGCAGCGCCTCGCTAGCAGCCGGGGAGCTGTTTTTT. It specifies CASSASLAAGELFF. The chain employs TRBV7-2 and TRBJ2-2; perhaps TRBD2 as D (5 bases). The CDR3 consists of 14 residues. V gave up 5 bases and J gave up 6 bases, with 13 bases separating them. Germline V gene sequence: CDR1 SGHTA, CDR2 FQGNSA.